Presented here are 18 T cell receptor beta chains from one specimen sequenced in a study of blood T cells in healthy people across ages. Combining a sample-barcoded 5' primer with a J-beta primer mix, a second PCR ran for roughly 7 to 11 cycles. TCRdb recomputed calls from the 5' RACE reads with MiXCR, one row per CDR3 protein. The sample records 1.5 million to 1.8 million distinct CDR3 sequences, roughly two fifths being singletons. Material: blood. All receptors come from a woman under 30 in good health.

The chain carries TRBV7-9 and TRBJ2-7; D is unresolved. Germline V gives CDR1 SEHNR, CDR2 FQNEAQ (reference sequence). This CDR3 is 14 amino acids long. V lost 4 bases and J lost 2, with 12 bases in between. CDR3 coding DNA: TGTGCCAGCAGCTCCCCGCAGGTAGCCTACGAGCAGTACTTC. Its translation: CASSSPQVAYEQYF.

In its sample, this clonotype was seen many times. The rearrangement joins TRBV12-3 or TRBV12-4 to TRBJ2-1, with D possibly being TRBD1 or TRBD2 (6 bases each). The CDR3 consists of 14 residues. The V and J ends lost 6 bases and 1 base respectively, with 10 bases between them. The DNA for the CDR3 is TGTGCCAGCAGGGGGGGCCGATCCTACAATGAGCAGTTCTTC. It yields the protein CASRGGRSYNEQFF.

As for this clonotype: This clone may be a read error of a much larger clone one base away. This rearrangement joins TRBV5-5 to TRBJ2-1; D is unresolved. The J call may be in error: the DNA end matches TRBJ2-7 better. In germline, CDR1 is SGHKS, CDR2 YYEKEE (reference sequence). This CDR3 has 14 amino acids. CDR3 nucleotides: TGTGCCAGCAGCTTGACAGTCTCCTACAATGAGCAGTACTTC. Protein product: CASSLTVSYNEQYF.

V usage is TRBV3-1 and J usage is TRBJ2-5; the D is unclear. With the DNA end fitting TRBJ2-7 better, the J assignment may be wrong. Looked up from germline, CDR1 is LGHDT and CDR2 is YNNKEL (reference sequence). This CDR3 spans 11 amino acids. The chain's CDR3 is CASRGFSEQYF. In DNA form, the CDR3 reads TGTGCCAGCAGGGGATTCTCCGAGCAGTACTTC.

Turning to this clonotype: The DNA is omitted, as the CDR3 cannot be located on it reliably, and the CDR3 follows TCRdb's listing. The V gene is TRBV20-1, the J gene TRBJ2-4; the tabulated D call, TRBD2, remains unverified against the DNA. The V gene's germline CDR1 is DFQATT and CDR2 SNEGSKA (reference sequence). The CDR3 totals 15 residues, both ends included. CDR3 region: CSARDLVAGGNEKYF.

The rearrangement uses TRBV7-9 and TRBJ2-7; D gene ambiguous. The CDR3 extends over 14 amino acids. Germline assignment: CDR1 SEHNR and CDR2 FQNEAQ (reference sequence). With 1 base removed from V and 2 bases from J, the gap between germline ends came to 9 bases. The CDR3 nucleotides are TGTGCCAGCAGCTTAGTAGGGCAAGCCTACGAGCAGTACTTC. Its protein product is CASSLVGQAYEQYF.

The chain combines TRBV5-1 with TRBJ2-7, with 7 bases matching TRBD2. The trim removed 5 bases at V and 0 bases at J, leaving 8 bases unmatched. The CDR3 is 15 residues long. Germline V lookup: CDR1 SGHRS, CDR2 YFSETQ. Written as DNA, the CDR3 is TGCGCCAGCAGAAAGGGCGGGGGTAGCTCCTACGAGCAGTACTTC. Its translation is CASRKGGGSSYEQYF.

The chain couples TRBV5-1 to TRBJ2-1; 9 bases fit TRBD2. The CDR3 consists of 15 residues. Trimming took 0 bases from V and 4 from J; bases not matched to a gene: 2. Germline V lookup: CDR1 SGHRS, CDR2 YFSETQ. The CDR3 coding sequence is TGCGCCAGCAGCTTGGGCGGGGGGGAATACAATGAGCAGTTCTTC. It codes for CASSLGGGEYNEQFF.

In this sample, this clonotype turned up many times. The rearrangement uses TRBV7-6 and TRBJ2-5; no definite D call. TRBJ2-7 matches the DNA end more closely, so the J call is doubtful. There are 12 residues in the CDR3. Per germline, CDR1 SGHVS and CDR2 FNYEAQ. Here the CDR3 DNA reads TGTGCCAGCAGCTTAGTGCGTGACGAGCAGTACTTC. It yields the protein CASSLVRDEQYF.

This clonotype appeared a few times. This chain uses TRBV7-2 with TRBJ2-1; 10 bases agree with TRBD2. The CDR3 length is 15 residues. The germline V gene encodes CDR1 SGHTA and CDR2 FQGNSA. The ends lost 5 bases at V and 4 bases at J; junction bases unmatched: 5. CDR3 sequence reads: CASSRTSGEYNEQFF. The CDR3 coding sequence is TGTGCCAGCAGCCGGACTAGCGGTGAATACAATGAGCAGTTCTTC.

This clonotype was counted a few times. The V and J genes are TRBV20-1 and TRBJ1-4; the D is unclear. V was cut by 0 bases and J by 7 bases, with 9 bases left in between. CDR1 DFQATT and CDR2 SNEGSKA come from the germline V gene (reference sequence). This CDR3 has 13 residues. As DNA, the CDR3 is TGCAGTGCTAGAGATCCACAACTTGAAAAACTGTTTTTT. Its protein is CSARDPQLEKLFF.

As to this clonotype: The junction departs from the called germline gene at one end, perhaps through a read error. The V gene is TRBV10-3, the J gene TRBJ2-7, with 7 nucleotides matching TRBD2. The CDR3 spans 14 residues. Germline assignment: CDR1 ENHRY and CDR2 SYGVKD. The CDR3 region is CAIRERDIYNEQYF. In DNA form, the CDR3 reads TGTGCCATCCGTGAGCGGGATATCTACAATGAGCAGTACTTC.

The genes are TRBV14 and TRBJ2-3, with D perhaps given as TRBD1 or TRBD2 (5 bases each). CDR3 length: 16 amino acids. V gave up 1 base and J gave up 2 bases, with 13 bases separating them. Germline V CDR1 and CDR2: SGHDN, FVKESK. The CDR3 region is CASSQVEGLSTDTQYF. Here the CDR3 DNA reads TGTGCCAGCAGCCAAGTTGAGGGGCTCTCCACAGATACGCAGTATTTT. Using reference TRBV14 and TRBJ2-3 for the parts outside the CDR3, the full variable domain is EAGVTQFPSHSVIEKGQTVTLRCDPISGHDNLYWYRRVMGKEIKFLLHFVKESKQDESGMPNNRFLAERTGGTYSTLKVQPAELEDSGVYFCASSQVEGLSTDTQYFGPGTRLTVL.

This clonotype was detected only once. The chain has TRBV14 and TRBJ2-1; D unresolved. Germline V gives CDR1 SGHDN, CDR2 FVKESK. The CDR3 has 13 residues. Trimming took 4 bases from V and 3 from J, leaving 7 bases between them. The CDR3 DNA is TGTGCCAGCAGCCGGCTTTTCTACAATGAGCAGTTCTTC. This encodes CASSRLFYNEQFF.

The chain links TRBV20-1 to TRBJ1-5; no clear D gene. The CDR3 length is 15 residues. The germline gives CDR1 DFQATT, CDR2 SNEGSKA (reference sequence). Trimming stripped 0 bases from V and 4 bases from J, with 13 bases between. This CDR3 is CSARDLGSQNQPQHF. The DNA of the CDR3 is TGCAGTGCTAGAGATTTGGGGTCACAAAATCAGCCCCAGCATTTT.

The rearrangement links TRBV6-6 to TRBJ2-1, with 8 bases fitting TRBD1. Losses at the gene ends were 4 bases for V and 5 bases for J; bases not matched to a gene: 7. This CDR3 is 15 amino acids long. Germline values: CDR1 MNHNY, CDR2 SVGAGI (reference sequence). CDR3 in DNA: TGTGCCAGCAGTTTCAGGGGGCAATTTGACAATGAGCAGTTCTTC. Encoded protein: CASSFRGQFDNEQFF.

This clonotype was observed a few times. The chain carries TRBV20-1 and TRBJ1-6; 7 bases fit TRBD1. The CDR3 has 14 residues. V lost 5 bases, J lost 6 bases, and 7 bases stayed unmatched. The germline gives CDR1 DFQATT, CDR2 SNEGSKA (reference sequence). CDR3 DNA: TGCAGTGCTCAAACAGGGGTCTTTAATTCACCCCTCCACTTT. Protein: CSAQTGVFNSPLHF.

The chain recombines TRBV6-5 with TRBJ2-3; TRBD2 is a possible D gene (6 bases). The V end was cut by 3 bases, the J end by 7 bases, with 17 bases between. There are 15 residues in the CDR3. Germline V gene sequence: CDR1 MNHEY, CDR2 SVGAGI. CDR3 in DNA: TGTGCCAGCAGTTATTCCCGGGGAGGAGAGAATACGCAGTATTTT. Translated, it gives CASSYSRGGENTQYF.